The TCR beta chain described here comes from a study of graft-versus-host responses after intestinal transplantation. As for the study in general: Recipients underwent multivisceral, liver-intestinal, or isolated intestinal transplants. Each patient got anti-thymocyte globulin induction, then tacrolimus and steroids for roughly 3 years. General study points: Where graft-donor T cell macrochimerism was present, patients had high graft-versus-host to host-versus-graft clonal ratios in allografts. Marrow from the recipient contained GvH clones, some of which had appeared first in ileum or blood.

This clone came up once. Antigen unknown. Generated by immunoSEQ multiplex PCR, the TCRdb table keeps only in-frame clones and is missing some. The sample shows over 85,000 clones, roughly 95% of them seen only once. The trim removed 7 bases at V and 5 bases at J, leaving 4 bases unmatched. The CDR3 covers 15 residues. CDR1 is MNHEY and CDR2 is SMNVEV in the germline V gene (reference sequence). The chain is built from TRBV27 and TRBJ2-3; 15 bases match TRBD2. This receptor was obtained from a human donor who received an intestinal transplant. Here the sequenced sample was unstimulated CD8+ T cells sorted from spleen or lymph node cells, taken before intestinal transplant. CDR3 in amino acids: CASKQGLAGGDTQYF. The CDR3 region has the DNA TGTGCCAGCAAACAGGGACTAGCGGGAGGAGATACGCAGTATTTT.